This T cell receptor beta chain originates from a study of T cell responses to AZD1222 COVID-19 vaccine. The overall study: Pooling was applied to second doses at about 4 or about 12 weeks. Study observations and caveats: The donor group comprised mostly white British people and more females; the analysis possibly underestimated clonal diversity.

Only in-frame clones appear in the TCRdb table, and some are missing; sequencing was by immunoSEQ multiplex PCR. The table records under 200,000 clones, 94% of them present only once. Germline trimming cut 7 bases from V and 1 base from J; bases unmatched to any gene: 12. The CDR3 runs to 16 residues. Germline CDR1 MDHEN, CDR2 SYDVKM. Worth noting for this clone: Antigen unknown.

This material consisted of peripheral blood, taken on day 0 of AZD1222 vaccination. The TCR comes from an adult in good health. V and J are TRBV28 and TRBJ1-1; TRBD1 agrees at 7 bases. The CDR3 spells CASITASGQPNTEAFF. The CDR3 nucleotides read TGTGCCAGCATCACTGCCTCGGGACAGCCGAACACTGAAGCTTTCTTT.